The entry below gives a single T cell receptor (beta chain) sequence along with its context. The antigen it recognizes is unknown. It has no much larger one-base neighbor in the sample; base qualities were not kept. The immunoSEQ kit was used, according to the manufacturer's recommendations, to generate TCR beta libraries from genomic DNA. Library preparation used a first multiplex PCR with proprietary primers, then a second PCR adding unique barcodes, with bead cleanups after each round. Each sample batch included a kit-provided positive control reaction and a negative control reaction. The final libraries underwent checking on an Agilent 4200 TapeStation D1000 ScreenTape, volumetric pooling, and quantification by qPCR. Sequencing ran on an Illumina NextSeq500 with a MidOutput 150-cycle cartridge, using 156 Read1 and 15 Index1 cycles with kit custom primers. The pooled library was loaded at around 1 pM, and roughly 18% PhiX control was spiked in. As for the original processing: The vendor-processed data were analyzed in R, and a clonotype was defined as all T cells that share the same CDR3 nucleotide sequence. In the clone abundance analyses, frequencies were normalized to the 10,000 most abundant clones in each sample. Public T cell clones, averaging fewer than five per sample, were removed before analysis. Tumor-enriched and baseline blood-enriched clonotypes were defined by at least a 32-fold difference in abundance between compartments. A beta-binomial differential abundance model was used to identify clonotypes that were expanded or contracted between blood time points. Similarity between tumor and blood repertoires was quantified using the Baroni-Urbani and Buser coefficient, and groups were compared with two-tailed Wilcoxon tests in R. Not all clones reach the TCRdb copy of this immuneACCESS table, which keeps in-frame sequences only. Checked studies attribute under half of the gap to unresolved V genes and leave the rest unexplained. V, J and clone size derive from that table, while D and trimming were established from the DNA sequence. Within this sample are roughly 130,000 clones, with about 88% of them counted one time only. The top ten clones comprise around 12% of the sample.

This record comes from a study of radiation and T cells in renal cell carcinoma (dated by TCRdb to between 2020 and 2021). About the full investigation: The samples were obtained from a clinical trial, where primary renal cell carcinomas were treated with 15 Gy stereotactic body radiation therapy and then removed by nephrectomy 4 weeks afterward. In total, 50 to 60 samples, comprising roughly 25 tumors and about 27 peripheral blood samples, were subjected to TCR beta sequencing. In the approximately 53 samples combined, some 4 million unique CDR3 nucleotide sequences were found, encoding about 2,700,000 unique CDR3 amino acid sequences.

Beyond this particular receptor, the publication reports: Because pretreatment tumor biopsies were not available, the study could not determine whether clonotypes were already present within the tumor at baseline. Effects of radiation dose or scheduling on the TCR repertoire could not be addressed with the single-armed trial design. In blood, the top tumor clonotypes increased between baseline and 2 weeks post-radiation and then shrank by 4 weeks, which suggests that tumor-resident clones expanded only transiently. Changes in the blood repertoire were not tracked past 4 weeks after treatment.

Explained via the paper, the time point label denotes: baseline pretreatment blood. The treatment or condition label, read with the paper, signifies: 15 Gy SBRT to primary tumor, nephrectomy 4 weeks later. To track tumor-enriched clonotypes, serial peripheral blood was sampled from radiation-treated patients at baseline and at 2 weeks and 4 weeks after SBRT. Every patient's renal cell carcinoma showed clear cell pathology. The QIAamp DNA Blood Mini Kit (Qiagen) was used to prepare genomic DNA for TCR sequencing. Only samples passing all quality control checks were included in the analyses. V and J lose 4 bases and 10 bases, and a span of 17 bases separates them. CDR1 SGHKS and CDR2 YYEKEE were looked up in the germline V gene (reference sequence). The CDR3, cysteine through phenylalanine, is 13 amino acids long. CDR3 DNA is the only sequence kept; it has 39 bases, read in frame from the first base.

The sample consisted of blood, taken from a patient whose treatment included radiotherapy and nephrectomy. Recombination joined TRBV5-5 with TRBJ1-2; D gene: possibly TRBD1, on 5 matching bases. This receptor was identified in a woman in her forties or fifties with renal cell carcinoma. In nucleotides, the sequence is TGTGCCAGCAGCCCGTTCGGGGCTCGAGACTACACCTTC. This translates into CASSPFGARDYTF.